This T cell receptor (beta chain) came from a study of blood T cells in healthy people across ages. Study-level results: With naive T cell percentage, TCR beta diversity showed a strong correlation. Getting older went along with TCR beta diversity per million T cells dropping roughly linearly. Diversity was estimated from one million T cells, and these estimates were considered underestimates.

The authors ran a second PCR of 7 to 11 cycles using a sample-barcoded 5' primer and a J-beta primer mix. TCRdb reprocessed the 5' RACE reads with MiXCR, giving one entry per CDR3 protein. The sample gives about a million distinct CDR3 sequences, roughly 51% of which show up once; about 22% is in the top ten. Germline-derived CDR1 and CDR2 are SGHRS and YFSETQ. CDR3 length: 13 amino acids. Trimming removed 5 bases at V and 10 bases at J, with 16 bases between. Donors each provided roughly 10 milliliters of peripheral blood. Points on this clonotype: What it binds is not known.

Sequenced sample: blood. The clonotype was recovered from a woman aged 55 to 70 in good health. This chain connects TRBV5-1 to TRBJ2-1; D is possibly TRBD2 (5 bases). This CDR3 is CASSSDWEGEQFF. As DNA, the CDR3 is TGCGCCAGCAGTAGCGACTGGGAAGGGGAGCAGTTCTTC.